The rows below give T cell receptor beta chains drawn from one sample of a study of vaccination effects on CD4 cells after COVID-19. Their antigen targets remain unknown. Libraries were prepared by immunoSEQ multiplex PCR; TCRdb keeps only in-frame clonotypes and omits some of them. The profile shows about 72,000 clones, roughly four fifths of them singletons. The source was CD4+ T cells from PBMCs cultured without peptide, collected before COVID-19 vaccination. The receptors stem from a human donor who received a COVID-19 vaccine. Both conserved end residues are part of each CDR3. Each record gives: V gene, D gene, J gene, clone size, CDR3 protein, CDR3 DNA. A D gene is named only where the DNA matches it firmly. Size values are once, few and many counts, or a class for expanded clones, and some rows have none.

v_gene: TRBV5-1
d_gene: TRBD2
j_gene: TRBJ2-2
abundance: .
CDR3aa: CASSSTSGATGELFF
CDR3nt: TGCGCCAGCAGCTCCACTAGCGGTGCCACCGGGGAGCTGTTTTTT

v_gene: TRBV10-3
d_gene: .
j_gene: TRBJ1-2
abundance: .
CDR3aa: CAISDARLYGYTF
CDR3nt: TGTGCCATCAGTGATGCTCGACTCTATGGCTACACCTTC

v_gene: TRBV7-2
d_gene: .
j_gene: TRBJ1-1
abundance: .
CDR3aa: CASSRTVNTEAFF
CDR3nt: TGTGCCAGCAGCCGGACGGTGAACACTGAAGCTTTCTTT

v_gene: TRBV7-2
d_gene: .
j_gene: TRBJ2-2
abundance: few
CDR3aa: CASSLIGNSNTGELFF
CDR3nt: TGTGCCAGCAGCTTAATCGGGAATTCGAACACCGGGGAGCTGTTTTTT

v_gene: TRBV23-1
d_gene: .
j_gene: TRBJ1-6
abundance: once
CDR3aa: CASSQYSGWGLNSPLHF
CDR3nt: TGCGCCAGCAGTCAATATTCCGGCTGGGGGCTTAATTCACCCCTCCACTTT

v_gene: TRBV2
d_gene: .
j_gene: TRBJ1-1
abundance: .
CDR3aa: CASRVEGAAEAFF
CDR3nt: TGTGCCAGCAGAGTGGAAGGGGCGGCTGAAGCTTTCTTT

v_gene: TRBV24-1
d_gene: .
j_gene: TRBJ2-5
abundance: few
CDR3aa: CATSGGSRETQYF
CDR3nt: TGTGCCACCAGTGGAGGGTCGAGAGAGACCCAGTACTTC

v_gene: TRBV19
d_gene: .
j_gene: TRBJ2-1
abundance: .
CDR3aa: CASSPLGNSDNEQFF
CDR3nt: TGTGCCAGTAGTCCTCTGGGCAATAGCGACAATGAGCAGTTCTTC

v_gene: TRBV5-1
d_gene: TRBD1
j_gene: TRBJ2-3
abundance: .
CDR3aa: CASSKTGGDTQYF
CDR3nt: TGCGCCAGCAGCAAAACAGGGGGAGATACGCAGTATTTT

v_gene: TRBV7-2
d_gene: .
j_gene: TRBJ2-3
abundance: .
CDR3aa: CASSPQTEPDTQYF
CDR3nt: TGTGCCAGCAGCCCACAGACAGAACCAGATACGCAGTATTTT

v_gene: TRBV9
d_gene: .
j_gene: TRBJ1-3
abundance: .
CDR3aa: CASSPLLGASGNTIYF
CDR3nt: TGTGCCAGCAGCCCCCTACTAGGGGCTTCTGGAAACACCATATATTTT

v_gene: TRBV24-1
d_gene: .
j_gene: TRBJ2-3
abundance: .
CDR3aa: CATTSSAASDTQYF
CDR3nt: TGTGCCACCACGAGTTCGGCGGCATCAGATACGCAGTATTTT

v_gene: TRBV9
d_gene: .
j_gene: TRBJ2-6
abundance: .
CDR3aa: CASSVPGSGANVLTF
CDR3nt: TGTGCCAGCAGCGTACCCGGCTCTGGGGCCAACGTCCTGACTTTC

v_gene: TRBV5-1
d_gene: .
j_gene: TRBJ1-4
abundance: .
CDR3aa: CASSPGSPGEKLFF
CDR3nt: TGCGCCAGCAGCCCCGGGTCCCCAGGGGAAAAACTGTTTTTT

v_gene: TRBV7-9
d_gene: .
j_gene: TRBJ1-5
abundance: once
CDR3aa: CASSTNRGNQPQHF
CDR3nt: TGTGCCAGCAGCACGAACAGGGGCAATCAGCCCCAGCATTTT

v_gene: TRBV27
d_gene: TRBD1
j_gene: TRBJ2-3
abundance: once
CDR3aa: CASSLGGRDRGTDTQYF
CDR3nt: TGTGCCAGCAGTTTAGGAGGCCGGGACAGGGGCACAGATACGCAGTATTTT

v_gene: TRBV27
d_gene: .
j_gene: TRBJ1-3
abundance: .
CDR3aa: CASSLRGPGNTIYF
CDR3nt: TGTGCCAGCAGTCTCCGGGGACCTGGAAACACCATATATTTT

v_gene: TRBV2
d_gene: TRBD2
j_gene: TRBJ2-1
abundance: .
CDR3aa: CASLFGGFNEQFF
CDR3nt: TGTGCCAGTCTTTTCGGGGGGTTCAATGAGCAGTTCTTC

v_gene: TRBV3-1/TRBV3-2
d_gene: TRBD2
j_gene: TRBJ2-5
abundance: .
CDR3aa: CASSPKRGAGVRTQYF
CDR3nt: TGTGCCAGCAGCCCGAAGCGGGGGGCCGGCGTTCGGACCCAGTACTTC

v_gene: TRBV6-4
d_gene: TRBD1
j_gene: TRBJ2-1
abundance: few
CDR3aa: CASSRDRAPGNEQFF
CDR3nt: TGTGCCAGCAGTAGGGACAGGGCCCCAGGGAATGAGCAGTTCTTC

v_gene: TRBV18
d_gene: .
j_gene: TRBJ1-2
abundance: .
CDR3aa: CASSPGTDNYGYTF
CDR3nt: TGTGCCAGCTCACCTGGGACCGACAACTATGGCTACACCTTC

v_gene: TRBV4-1
d_gene: .
j_gene: TRBJ2-5
abundance: .
CDR3aa: CASSRTGGAETQYF
CDR3nt: TGCGCCAGCAGCCGTACAGGGGGGGCCGAGACCCAGTACTTC

v_gene: TRBV5-1
d_gene: .
j_gene: TRBJ2-2
abundance: .
CDR3aa: CASSFLFTGELFF
CDR3nt: TGCGCCAGCAGCTTTTTATTCACCGGGGAGCTGTTTTTT

v_gene: TRBV4-1
d_gene: .
j_gene: TRBJ1-1
abundance: few
CDR3aa: CAIRDAMNTEAFF
CDR3nt: TGCGCCATCAGGGACGCCATGAACACTGAAGCTTTCTTT

v_gene: TRBV12-3/TRBV12-4
d_gene: .
j_gene: TRBJ1-2
abundance: .
CDR3aa: CASSAWENYGYTF
CDR3nt: TGTGCCAGCAGTGCTTGGGAGAACTATGGCTACACCTTC

v_gene: TRBV6-2/TRBV6-3
d_gene: .
j_gene: TRBJ1-5
abundance: .
CDR3aa: CASSYRASNQPQHF
CDR3nt: TGTGCCAGCAGTTACCGGGCAAGCAATCAGCCCCAGCATTTT

v_gene: TRBV4-1
d_gene: .
j_gene: TRBJ1-2
abundance: few
CDR3aa: CASSQTQRGYGYTF
CDR3nt: TGCGCCAGCAGCCAAACTCAGAGAGGCTATGGCTACACCTTC

v_gene: TRBV24-1
d_gene: .
j_gene: TRBJ2-1
abundance: .
CDR3aa: CATSGQVEVHEQFF
CDR3nt: TGTGCCACCAGTGGGCAGGTTGAAGTCCATGAGCAGTTCTTC

v_gene: TRBV12-3/TRBV12-4
d_gene: .
j_gene: TRBJ2-5
abundance: .
CDR3aa: CASCRGNQETQYF
CDR3nt: TGTGCCAGCTGTAGGGGTAACCAAGAGACCCAGTACTTC

v_gene: TRBV24-1
d_gene: .
j_gene: TRBJ2-2
abundance: .
CDR3aa: CATSDFRLFGELFF
CDR3nt: TGTGCCACCAGTGATTTTCGGCTATTCGGGGAGCTGTTTTTT

v_gene: TRBV30
d_gene: .
j_gene: TRBJ1-1
abundance: .
CDR3aa: CAWKSRGATNTEAFF
CDR3nt: TGTGCCTGGAAGTCAAGGGGAGCGACGAACACTGAAGCTTTCTTT

v_gene: TRBV19
d_gene: .
j_gene: TRBJ2-3
abundance: .
CDR3aa: CASSIMWRAQDTQYF
CDR3nt: TGTGCCAGTAGTATCATGTGGCGGGCACAAGATACGCAGTATTTT

v_gene: TRBV24-1
d_gene: .
j_gene: TRBJ1-5
abundance: .
CDR3aa: CATSASRMGNQPQHF
CDR3nt: TGTGCCACCAGTGCATCTCGGATGGGCAATCAGCCCCAGCATTTT

v_gene: TRBV19
d_gene: .
j_gene: TRBJ2-3
abundance: .
CDR3aa: CASSPRAASTDTQYF
CDR3nt: TGTGCCAGTAGTCCCCGGGCGGCTAGCACAGATACGCAGTATTTT

v_gene: TRBV5-1
d_gene: .
j_gene: TRBJ2-1
abundance: .
CDR3aa: CASSLEISYNEQFF
CDR3nt: TGCGCCAGCAGCTTGGAGATCTCCTACAATGAGCAGTTCTTC

v_gene: TRBV3-1/TRBV3-2
d_gene: TRBD1
j_gene: TRBJ2-3
abundance: .
CDR3aa: CASSGRDRGMDTQYF
CDR3nt: TGTGCCAGCAGCGGCCGGGACAGGGGTATGGATACGCAGTATTTT

v_gene: TRBV5-1
d_gene: .
j_gene: TRBJ2-3
abundance: .
CDR3aa: CASSLTPRPGTDTQYF
CDR3nt: TGCGCCAGCAGCTTAACTCCGCGGCCCGGCACAGATACGCAGTATTTT

v_gene: TRBV4-1
d_gene: TRBD1
j_gene: TRBJ1-6
abundance: few
CDR3aa: CASSQSGTGSYNSPLHF
CDR3nt: TGCGCCAGCAGCCAGTCCGGGACAGGCTCCTATAATTCACCCCTCCACTTT

v_gene: TRBV7-2
d_gene: TRBD2
j_gene: TRBJ2-5
abundance: .
CDR3aa: CASSFFRTSGGEETQYF
CDR3nt: TGTGCCAGCAGCTTTTTTCGGACTAGCGGGGGGGAAGAGACCCAGTACTTC

v_gene: TRBV4-1
d_gene: .
j_gene: TRBJ1-4
abundance: .
CDR3aa: CASSRVKIGVWEKLFF
CDR3nt: TGCGCCAGCAGCCGAGTCAAGATAGGGGTTTGGGAAAAACTGTTTTTT